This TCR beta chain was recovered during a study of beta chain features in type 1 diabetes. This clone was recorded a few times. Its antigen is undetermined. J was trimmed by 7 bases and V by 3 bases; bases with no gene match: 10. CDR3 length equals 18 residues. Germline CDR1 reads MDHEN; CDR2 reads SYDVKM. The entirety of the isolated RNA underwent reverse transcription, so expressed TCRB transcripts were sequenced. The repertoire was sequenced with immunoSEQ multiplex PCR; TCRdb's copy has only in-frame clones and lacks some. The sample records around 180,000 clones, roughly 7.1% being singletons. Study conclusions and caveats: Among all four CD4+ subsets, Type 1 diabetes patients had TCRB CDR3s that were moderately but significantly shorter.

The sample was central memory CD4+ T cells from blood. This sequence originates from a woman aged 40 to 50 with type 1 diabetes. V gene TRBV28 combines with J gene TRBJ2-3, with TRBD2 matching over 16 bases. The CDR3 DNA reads TGTGCCAGCAGTTTGTATGGGACTAGCGGGAGGGAATCAAATACGCAGTATTTT. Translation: CASSLYGTSGRESNTQYF.